The source of this TCR beta chain is a study of regulatory T cells in long-lasting Graves disease. Broader study findings: Limited samples may have lowered accuracy. Favoring TRBV28, TRBJ1-2 and TRBJ2-5 was a feature seen in persistent disease. TCR diversity was lower in persistent Graves' patients than in newly diagnosed ones.

Germline assignment: CDR1 SGHTA and CDR2 FQGNSA. Losses at the gene ends were 0 bases for V and 6 bases for J; bases not matched to a gene: 2. The CDR3 length is 13 residues. Arm-PCR with iRepertoire HTBI primers amplified the CDR3 regions for these TCR beta libraries. TCRdb called the multiplex PCR reads again in MiXCR, with one record for every CDR3 protein. The sample lists about 470,000 distinct CDR3 sequences; less than 25% were seen once. Time point here: persistent/refractory GD, antithyroid drugs over 5 years with positive TRAb. RNA isolated from PBMCs was used to make the TCR library. American Thyroid Association guidelines were used to diagnose Graves' disease. This clonotype showed up many times. Its specificity is unknown.

The material sequenced was peripheral blood mononuclear cells (PBMCs), taken when the disease was refractory, from a patient treated with antithyroid drugs. This chain joins TRBV7-2 and TRBJ2-7; TRBD1 agrees at 7 bases. The clonotype originates from a female donor with Graves disease. CDR3 amino acids: CASSLATGSEQYF. The CDR3 DNA is TGTGCCAGCAGCTTAGCGACAGGGTCCGAGCAGTACTTC. The full variable domain, completed using reference TRBV7-2 and TRBJ2-7, is GAGVSQSPSNKVTEKGKDVELRCDPISGHTALYWYRQSLGQGLEFLIYFQGNSAPDKSGLPSDRFSAERTGGSVSTLTIQRTQQEDSAVYLCASSLATGSEQYFGPGTRLTVT.